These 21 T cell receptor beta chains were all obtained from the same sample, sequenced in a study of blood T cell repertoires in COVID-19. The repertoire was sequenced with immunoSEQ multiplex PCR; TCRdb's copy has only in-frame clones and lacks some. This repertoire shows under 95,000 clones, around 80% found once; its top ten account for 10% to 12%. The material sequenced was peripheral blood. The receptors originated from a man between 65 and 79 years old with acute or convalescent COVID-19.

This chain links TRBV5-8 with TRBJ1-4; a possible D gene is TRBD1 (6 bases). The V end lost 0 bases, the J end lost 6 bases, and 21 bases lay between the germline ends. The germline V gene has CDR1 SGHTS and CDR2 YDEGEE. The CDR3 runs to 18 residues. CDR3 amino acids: CASSLESVLWGRDEKLFF. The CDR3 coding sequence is TGTGCCAGCAGCTTGGAAAGTGTGCTCTGGGGGCGCGATGAAAAACTGTTTTTT.

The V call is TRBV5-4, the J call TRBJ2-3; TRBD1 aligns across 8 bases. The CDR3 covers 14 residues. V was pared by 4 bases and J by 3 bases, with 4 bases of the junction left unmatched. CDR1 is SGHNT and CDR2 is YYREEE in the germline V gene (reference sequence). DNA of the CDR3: TGTGCCAGCAGCACCAGGGGGCGGACAGATACGCAGTATTTT. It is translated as CASSTRGRTDTQYF.

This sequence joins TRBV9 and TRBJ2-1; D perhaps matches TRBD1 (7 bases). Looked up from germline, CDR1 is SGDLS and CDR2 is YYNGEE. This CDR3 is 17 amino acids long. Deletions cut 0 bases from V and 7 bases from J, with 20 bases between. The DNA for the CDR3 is TGTGCCAGCAGCGTAGATGGACAGGACTACGGGGTTAATGAGCAGTTCTTC. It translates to CASSVDGQDYGVNEQFF.

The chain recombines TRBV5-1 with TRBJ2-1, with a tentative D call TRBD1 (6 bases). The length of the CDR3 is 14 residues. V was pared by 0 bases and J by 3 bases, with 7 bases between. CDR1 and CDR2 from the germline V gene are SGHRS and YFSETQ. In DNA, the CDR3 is TGCGCCAGCAGCTTGGGGACAGACTACAATGAGCAGTTCTTC. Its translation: CASSLGTDYNEQFF. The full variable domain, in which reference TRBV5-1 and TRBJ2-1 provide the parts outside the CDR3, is KAGVTQTPRYLIKTRGQQVTLSCSPISGHRSVSWYQQTPGQGLQFLFEYFSETQRNKGNFPGRFSGRQFSNSRSEMNVSTLELGDSALYLCASSLGTDYNEQFFGPGTRLTVL.

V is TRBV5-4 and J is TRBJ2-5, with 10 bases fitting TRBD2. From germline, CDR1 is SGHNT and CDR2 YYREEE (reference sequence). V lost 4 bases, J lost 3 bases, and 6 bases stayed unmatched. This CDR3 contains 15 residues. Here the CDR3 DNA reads TGTGCCAGCAGCGATGGACTAGCGGCCAAAGAGACCCAGTACTTC. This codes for CASSDGLAAKETQYF.

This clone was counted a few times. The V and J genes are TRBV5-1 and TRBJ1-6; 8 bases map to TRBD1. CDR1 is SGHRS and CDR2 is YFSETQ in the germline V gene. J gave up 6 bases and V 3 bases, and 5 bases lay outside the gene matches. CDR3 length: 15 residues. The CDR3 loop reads CASSYTTGANSPLHF. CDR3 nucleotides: TGCGCCAGCAGCTACACGACAGGGGCTAATTCACCCCTCCACTTT.

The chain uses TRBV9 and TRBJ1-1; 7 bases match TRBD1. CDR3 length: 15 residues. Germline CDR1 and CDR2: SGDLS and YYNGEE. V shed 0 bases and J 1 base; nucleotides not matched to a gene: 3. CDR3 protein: CASSVERDRNTEAFF. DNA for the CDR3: TGTGCCAGCAGCGTAGAACGGGACAGGAACACTGAAGCTTTCTTT.

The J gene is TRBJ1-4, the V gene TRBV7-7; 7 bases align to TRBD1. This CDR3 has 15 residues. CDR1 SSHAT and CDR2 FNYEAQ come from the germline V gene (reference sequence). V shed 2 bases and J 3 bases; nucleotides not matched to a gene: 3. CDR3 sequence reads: CASSLSTGANEKLFF. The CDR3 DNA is TGTGCCAGCAGCTTAAGTACAGGGGCTAATGAAAAACTGTTTTTT. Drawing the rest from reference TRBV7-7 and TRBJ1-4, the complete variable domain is GAGVSQSPRYKVTKRGQDVTLRCDPISSHATLYWYQQALGQGPEFLTYFNYEAQPDKSGLPSDRFSAERPEGSISTLTIQRTEQRDSAMYRCASSLSTGANEKLFFGSGTQLSVL.

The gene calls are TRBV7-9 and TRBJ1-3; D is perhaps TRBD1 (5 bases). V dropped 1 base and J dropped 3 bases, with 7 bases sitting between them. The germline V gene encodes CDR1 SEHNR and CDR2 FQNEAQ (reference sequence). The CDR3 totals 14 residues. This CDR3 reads CASSLGTSGNTIYF. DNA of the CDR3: TGTGCCAGCAGCTTAGGGACAAGTGGAAACACCATATATTTT.

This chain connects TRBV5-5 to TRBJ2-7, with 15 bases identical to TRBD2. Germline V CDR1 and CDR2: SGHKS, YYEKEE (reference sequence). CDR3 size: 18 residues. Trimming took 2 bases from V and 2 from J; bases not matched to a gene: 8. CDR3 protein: CASSFRTSGGARTYEQYF. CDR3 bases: TGTGCCAGCAGCTTCCGGACTAGCGGGGGGGCCCGGACCTACGAGCAGTACTTC.

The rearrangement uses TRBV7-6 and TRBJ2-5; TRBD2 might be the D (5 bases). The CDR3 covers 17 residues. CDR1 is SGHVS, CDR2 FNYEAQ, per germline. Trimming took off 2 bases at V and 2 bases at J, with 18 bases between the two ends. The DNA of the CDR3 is TGTGCCAGCAGCTTATTCCGCCGGGGAGAGAGGCAAGAGACCCAGTACTTC. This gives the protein CASSLFRRGERQETQYF.

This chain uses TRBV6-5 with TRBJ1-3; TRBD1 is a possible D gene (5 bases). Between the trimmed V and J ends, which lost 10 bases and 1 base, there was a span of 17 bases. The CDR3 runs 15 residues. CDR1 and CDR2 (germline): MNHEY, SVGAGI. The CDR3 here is CATKGFLLSGNTIYF. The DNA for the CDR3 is TGTGCCACCAAGGGGTTCCTACTGTCTGGAAACACCATATATTTT.

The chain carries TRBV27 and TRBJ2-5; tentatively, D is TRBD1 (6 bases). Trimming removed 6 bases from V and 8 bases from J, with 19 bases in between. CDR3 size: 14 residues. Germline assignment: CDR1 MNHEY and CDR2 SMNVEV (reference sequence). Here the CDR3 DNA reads TGTGCCAGCAGCTCTACAGGGCCCCCTGGAACCCAGTACTTC. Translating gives CASSSTGPPGTQYF.

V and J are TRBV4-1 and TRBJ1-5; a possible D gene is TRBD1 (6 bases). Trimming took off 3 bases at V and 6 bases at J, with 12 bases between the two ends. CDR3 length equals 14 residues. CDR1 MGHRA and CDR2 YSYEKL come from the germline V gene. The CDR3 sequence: CASSQSRGTQPQHF. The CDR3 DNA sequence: TGCGCCAGCAGCCAGAGTAGGGGGACTCAGCCCCAGCATTTT.

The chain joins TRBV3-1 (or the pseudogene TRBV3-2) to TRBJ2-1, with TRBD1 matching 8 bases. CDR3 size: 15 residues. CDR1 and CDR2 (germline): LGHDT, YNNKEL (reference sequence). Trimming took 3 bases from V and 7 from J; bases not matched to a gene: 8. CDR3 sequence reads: CASSHLGRGRNEQFF. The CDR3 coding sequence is TGTGCCAGCAGCCATTTGGGCAGGGGGCGTAATGAGCAGTTCTTC.

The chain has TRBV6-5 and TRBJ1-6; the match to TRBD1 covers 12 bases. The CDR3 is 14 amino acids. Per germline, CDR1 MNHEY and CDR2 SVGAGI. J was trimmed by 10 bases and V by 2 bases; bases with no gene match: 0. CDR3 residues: CASSYGTGGSPLHF. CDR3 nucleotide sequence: TGTGCCAGCAGTTACGGGACAGGGGGCTCACCCCTCCACTTT.

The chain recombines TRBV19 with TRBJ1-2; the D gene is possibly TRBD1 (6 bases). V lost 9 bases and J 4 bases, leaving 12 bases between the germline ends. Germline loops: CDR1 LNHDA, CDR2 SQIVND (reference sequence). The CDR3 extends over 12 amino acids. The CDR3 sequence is CASLQGSYGYTF. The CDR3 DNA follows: TGTGCCAGCCTACAGGGCTCCTATGGCTACACCTTC.

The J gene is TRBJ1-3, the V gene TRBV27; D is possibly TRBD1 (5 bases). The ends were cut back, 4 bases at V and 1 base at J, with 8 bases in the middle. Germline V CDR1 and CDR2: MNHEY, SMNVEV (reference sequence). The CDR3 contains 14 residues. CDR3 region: CASSSRESGNTIYF. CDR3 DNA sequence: TGTGCCAGCAGTTCCAGGGAATCTGGAAACACCATATATTTT.

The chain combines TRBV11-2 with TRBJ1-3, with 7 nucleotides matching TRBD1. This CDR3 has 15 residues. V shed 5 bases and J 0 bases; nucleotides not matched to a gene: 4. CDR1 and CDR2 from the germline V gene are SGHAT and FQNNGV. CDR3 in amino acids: CASSKTGNSGNTIYF. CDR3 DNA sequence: TGTGCCAGCAGCAAGACAGGGAACTCTGGAAACACCATATATTTT. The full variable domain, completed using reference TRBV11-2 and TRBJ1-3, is EAGVAQSPRYKIIEKRQSVAFWCNPISGHATLYWYQQILGQGPKLLIQFQNNGVVDDSQLPKDRFSAERLKGVDSTLKIQPAKLEDSAVYLCASSKTGNSGNTIYFGEGSWLTVV.

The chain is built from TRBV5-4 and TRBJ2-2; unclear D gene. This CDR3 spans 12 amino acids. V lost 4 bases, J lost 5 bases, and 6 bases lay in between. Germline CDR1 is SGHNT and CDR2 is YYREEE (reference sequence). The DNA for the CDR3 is TGTGCCAGCAGCCTTTTGACCGGGGAGCTGTTTTTT. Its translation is CASSLLTGELFF.

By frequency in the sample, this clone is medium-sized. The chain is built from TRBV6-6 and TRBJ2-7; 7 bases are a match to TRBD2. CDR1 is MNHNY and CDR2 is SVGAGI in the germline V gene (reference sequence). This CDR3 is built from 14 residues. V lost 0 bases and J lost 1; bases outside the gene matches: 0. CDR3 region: CASSYSGGSYEQYV. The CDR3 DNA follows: TGTGCCAGCAGTTACTCGGGGGGGTCCTACGAGCAGTACGTC.